This TCR beta chain comes out of a study of T cell repertoires in cytomegalovirus infection. TCRdb re-called the reads with MiXCR, one entry per CDR3 protein. The data show roughly 76,000 distinct CDR3 sequences, around 3.5% seen once. This clonotype was detected many times. Its specificity is not known. The CDR3 contains 14 residues. The V end was cut by 5 bases, the J end by 7 bases, with 14 bases between. Germline V lookup: CDR1 MNHNS, CDR2 SASEGT. Study-wide points: Using cumulative public TCR beta family frequency, the authors identified those who carried CMV together with the relevant HLA.

Sequencing was performed on PBMCs. V usage is TRBV6-1 and J usage is TRBJ2-2; no clear D gene. The clonotype comes from a human donor in good health (CMV status not recorded). Some clones in this sample may be carry-over from other donors' samples. CDR3 sequence reads: CASSTLGSVGELFF. CDR3 DNA: TGTGCCAGCAGTACGCTGGGTAGTGTCGGGGAGCTGTTTTTT.